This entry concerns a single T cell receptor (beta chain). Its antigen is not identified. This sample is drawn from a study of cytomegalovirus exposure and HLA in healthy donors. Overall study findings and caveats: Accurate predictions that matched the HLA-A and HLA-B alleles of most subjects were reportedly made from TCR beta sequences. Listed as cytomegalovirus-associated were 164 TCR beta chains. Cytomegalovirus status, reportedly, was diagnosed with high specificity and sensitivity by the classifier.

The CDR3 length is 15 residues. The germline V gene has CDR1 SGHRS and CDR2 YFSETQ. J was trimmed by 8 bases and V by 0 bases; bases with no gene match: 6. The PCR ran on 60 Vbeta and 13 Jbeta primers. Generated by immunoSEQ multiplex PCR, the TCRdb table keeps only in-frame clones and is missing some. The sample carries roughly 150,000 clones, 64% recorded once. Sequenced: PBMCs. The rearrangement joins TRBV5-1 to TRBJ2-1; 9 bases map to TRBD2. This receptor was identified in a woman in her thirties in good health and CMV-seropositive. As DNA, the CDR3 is TGCGCCAGCAGCTTGGCCGGGACTAGCATCCATGAGCAGTTCTTC. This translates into CASSLAGTSIHEQFF.